Listed below are T cell receptor beta chains from one sample, sequenced in a study of cytomegalovirus exposure and HLA in healthy donors. Profiled with immunoSEQ multiplex PCR; TCRdb holds only in-frame clones, not every one. Among 210,000 or so clones listed, roughly 84% were seen once. Sequenced: PBMCs. All receptors come from a girl aged 2-9 years in good health and CMV-seronegative. Each CDR3 is given with its conserved first and last residue. The D gene is left open where the match is weak. A clone size is listed for some rows: how often the clone was seen (once, few, many), or a class if it is expanded.

TRBJ2-3,-,TRBV5-6,-,TGTGCCAGCAGTTACAGGGTTTTAGATACGCAGTATTTT,CASSYRVLDTQYF
TRBJ1-3,-,TRBV5-3,-,TGTGCCACCCACTGCGTAGGAGAAAACACCATATATTTT,CATHCVGENTIYF
TRBJ1-2,-,TRBV5-4,-,TGTGCCAGCAGCTCCCAGGGGATGGAGGGCTACACCTTC,CASSSQGMEGYTF
TRBJ2-2,-,TRBV10-2,-,TGCGCCAGCAGGGCTAGCAAGAACACCGGGGAGCTGTTTTTT,CASRASKNTGELFF
TRBJ2-1,-,TRBV7-7,-,TGTGCCAGGGCCCGGTCTAGCGCCAATGAGCAGTTCTTC,CARARSSANEQFF
TRBJ2-5,-,TRBV5-1,-,TGCGCCAGCAGCCGTGGGTATCGCGGGGAGACCCAGTACTTC,CASSRGYRGETQYF
TRBJ1-2,-,TRBV4-1,TRBD1,TGCGCCAGCAGCCAAAGGACAGGAGGGTACTATGGCTACACCTTC,CASSQRTGGYYGYTF
TRBJ2-7,-,TRBV7-9,TRBD1,TGTGCCAGCAGCGCCTGGCGGTCCGGGACAGGGGCCGACGAGCAGTACTTC,CASSAWRSGTGADEQYF
TRBJ1-5,-,TRBV2,-,TGTGCCAGCAGCCGGAGACAGAATAGCAATCAGCCCCAGCATTTT,CASSRRQNSNQPQHF
TRBJ1-1,-,TRBV27,-,TGTGCCAGCAGCGATCCAGGCGACACTGAAGCTTTCTTT,CASSDPGDTEAFF
TRBJ1-1,-,TRBV7-6,-,TGTGCCAGCAGCCCTGGAGGTGAAGCTTTCTTT,CASSPGGEAFF
TRBJ2-5,-,TRBV5-4,-,TGTGCCAGCAGCTCCAGGGGAAGGCAAGAGACCCAGTACTTC,CASSSRGRQETQYF
TRBJ1-2,-,TRBV7-2,-,TGTGCCAGCAGCTTAGCTTGGGGGGGTTTAGGTGGCTACACCTTC,CASSLAWGGLGGYTF
TRBJ2-7,-,TRBV7-9,-,TGTGCCTCCTCCGAGGCCTACGAGCAGTACTTC,CASSEAYEQYF
TRBJ1-2,-,TRBV7-9,TRBD1,TGTGCCAGCAGCTTCGCCGGACAGGGGGATTGGTATGGCTACACCTTC,CASSFAGQGDWYGYTF
TRBJ2-3,-,TRBV5-1,-,TGCGCCAGCAGCTTGGAGGGGGGCACAGATACGCAGTATTTT,CASSLEGGTDTQYF
TRBJ2-1,-,TRBV5-1,-,TGCGCCAGCAGCCCTGCACTAGGTGCCCAACACAATGAGCAGTTCTTC,CASSPALGAQHNEQFF
TRBJ2-7,-,TRBV5-4,-,TGTGCCAGCAGCTCAACGCGGGGCAACGAGCAGTACTTC,CASSSTRGNEQYF
TRBJ2-7,-,TRBV6-1,TRBD2,TGTGCCAGCAGTGCACAGACTAGCGGAAGCTCCTACGAGCAGTACTTC,CASSAQTSGSSYEQYF
TRBJ2-7,-,TRBV4-2,-,TGTGCCAGCAGCCAAGATTTGCCACTATTTAGATTAGGCCGTTTGGACGAGCAGTACTTC,CASSQDLPLFRLGRLDEQYF
TRBJ1-4,-,TRBV19,TRBD1,TGTGCCAGTAAACAGGGGGGGTTCCGGACTAATGAAAAACTGTTTTTT,CASKQGGFRTNEKLFF
TRBJ2-3,-,TRBV27,-,TGTGCCAGCAGTTTTTCGGGATTGCGGGGAGATACGCAGTATTTT,CASSFSGLRGDTQYF
TRBJ2-6,-,TRBV5-1,-,TGCGCCAGCAGCTCAGAGGCGGGGGCCAACGTCCTGACTTTC,CASSSEAGANVLTF
TRBJ1-5,-,TRBV15,-,TGTGCCACCAGCAGATCGTACGGGGGGACGTGGAGCAATCAGCCCCAGCATTTT,CATSRSYGGTWSNQPQHF
TRBJ1-1,-,TRBV7-9,-,TGTGCCAGCAGCGCCTGGGGCCTCAGGGACACTGAAGCTTTCTTT,CASSAWGLRDTEAFF
TRBJ2-7,few,TRBV9,TRBD2,TGTGCCAGCAGCGCTGCTAGCGGGAGGCACGAGCAGTACTTC,CASSAASGRHEQYF
TRBJ1-1,-,TRBV30,TRBD1,TGTGCCTGGAGTTTCCCGGGACAGGTTCGGGCTTTCTTT,CAWSFPGQVRAFF
TRBJ1-5,few,TRBV7-7,-,TGTGCCAGCGAAGGGTTGTACAGGGTCCCGAGTCAGCCCCAGCATTTT,CASEGLYRVPSQPQHF
TRBJ2-1,-,TRBV7-9,-,TGTGCCAGCAGACACCGGGGGGCCCACAATGAGCAGTTCTTC,CASRHRGAHNEQFF
TRBJ2-6,-,TRBV29-1,-,TGCAGCGTTATTCAGGTCTCTGGGGCCAACGTCCTGACTTTC,CSVIQVSGANVLTF
TRBJ2-7,-,TRBV18,-,TGTGCCAGCTCACGCCAGGGCAGCTCCTACGAGCAGTACTTC,CASSRQGSSYEQYF
TRBJ2-1,-,TRBV2,TRBD2,TGTGCCAGCGAAGAGATACTAGCGGGGCCTAGCTCCTACAATGAGCAGTTCTTC,CASEEILAGPSSYNEQFF
TRBJ2-7,-,TRBV28,TRBD2,TGTGCCAGCAGTTCACCAAGCGGGGAGTACGAGCAGTACTTC,CASSSPSGEYEQYF
TRBJ1-6,-,TRBV4-2,TRBD1,TGTGCCAGCAGCCAAACTCGGGGACAGGGGGGAAGCTATTCACCCCTCCACTTT,CASSQTRGQGGSYSPLHF
TRBJ1-2,-,TRBV4-2,-,TGTGCCAGCAGCCAAGTTTCGAACCCCGGTGGCTACACCTTC,CASSQVSNPGGYTF
TRBJ2-3,-,TRBV25-1,-,TGTGCCAGCAGTGATGTCAGGTTCCCAGATACGCAGTATTTT,CASSDVRFPDTQYF
TRBJ2-1,-,TRBV4-1,-,TGCGCCAGCAGCCAAGGTGGTCCGACAGGCTACAATGAGCAGTTCTTC,CASSQGGPTGYNEQFF
TRBJ1-2,once,TRBV18,-,TGTGCCAGCTCACCCCGGGGATTAGAGGGTGGCTACACCTTC,CASSPRGLEGGYTF
TRBJ2-7,-,TRBV4-1,-,TGCGCCAGCAGCCAAGATCCCGGGGGCGAGCAGTACTTC,CASSQDPGGEQYF